One T cell receptor (beta chain) is described in this entry. This clonotype was counted between two and nine times. Its antigen is still unknown. No base quality information exists; no much larger clone differs at one position. These data originate in a study of T cell repertoires in cytomegalovirus infection (dated by TCRdb to 2018 to 2020). About the study as a whole: Alongside well-studied HLA-B-restricted epitopes, the peptide stimulations were aimed at recently identified HLA-C-restricted CMV epitopes, whose presentation resists viral immunomodulation. Donor HLA type was relevant to the analysis, because carriage of CMV infection together with the matching HLA type was indicated by public TCR beta signatures.

The CDR3 goes from the cysteine to the phenylalanine over 16 residues. The entry retains the CDR3 DNA only, 48 bases that are in frame from base 1. V loses 0 bases of germline sequence and J loses 0 bases, and the interval between the two ends is 9 bases. CDR1 and CDR2, looked up from the germline V gene (reference sequence), are LNHDA and SQIVND. General findings and caveats noted by the study authors: The ex vivo response was dominated by HLA-C-restricted CMV-specific TCR beta clonotypes, and the single most frequent clonotype in two of eight donors was supplied by these HLA-C-restricted clonotypes. In both this cohort and an independent roughly 400-donor cohort, the cumulative frequency of public TCR beta family members distinguished carriers of CMV infection plus the relevant HLA type.

This specimen's treatment or condition label, per the study, means: in vitro stimulation with specific CMV peptide epitopes to enrich CMV-specific T cells. Sequencing used an Illumina HiSeq 1500. TCRdb handled the public reads itself, with Q25 trimming in fastp and clone calling in MiXCR, and kept productive beta chains. Each entry merges the rows of one CDR3 protein and shows their most common DNA and genes. The sample yields approximately 1,000,000 distinct CDR3 sequences; 31% were counted once. Together, the top ten hold about an eighth of the sample. The sample consisted of cultured CD8+ T cells from PBMCs, taken from culture after CMV antigen stimulation. The chain uses TRBV19 and TRBJ1-5; the D gene lacks a confident call. The clonotype comes from a human donor in good health (CMV status not recorded). Some clones in this sample may be carry-over from other donors' samples. The nucleotides read TGTGCCAGTAGTATAGAAACGGACTATAGCAATCAGCCCCAGCATTTT. It is translated as CASSIETDYSNQPQHF. With the rest looked up from the reference TRBV19 and TRBJ1-5 genes rather than sequenced, the full variable domain is DGGITQSPKYLFRKEGQNVTLSCEQNLNHDAMYWYRQDPGQGLRLIYYSQIVNDFQKGDIAEGYSVSREKKESFPLTVTSAQKNPTAFYLCASSIETDYSNQPQHFGDGTRLSIL.